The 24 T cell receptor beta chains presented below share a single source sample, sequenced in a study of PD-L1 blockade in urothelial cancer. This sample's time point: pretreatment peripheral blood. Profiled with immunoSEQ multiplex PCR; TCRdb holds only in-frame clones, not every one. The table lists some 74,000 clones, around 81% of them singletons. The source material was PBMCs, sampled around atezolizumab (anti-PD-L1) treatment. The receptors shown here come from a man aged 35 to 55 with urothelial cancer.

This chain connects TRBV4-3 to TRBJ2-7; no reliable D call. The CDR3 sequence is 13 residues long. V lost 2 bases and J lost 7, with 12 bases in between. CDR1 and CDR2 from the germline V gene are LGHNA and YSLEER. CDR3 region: CASSQRHSDEQYF. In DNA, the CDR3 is TGCGCCAGCAGCCAACGTCACAGTGATGAGCAGTACTTC.

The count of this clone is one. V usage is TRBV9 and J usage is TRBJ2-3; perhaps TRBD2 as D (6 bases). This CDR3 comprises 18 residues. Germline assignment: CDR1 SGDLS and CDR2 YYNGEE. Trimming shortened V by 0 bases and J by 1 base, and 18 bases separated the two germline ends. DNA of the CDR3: TGTGCCAGCAGCGTAGGGGCCCGAGGTAGCGGACGCACAGATACGCAGTATTTT. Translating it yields CASSVGARGSGRTDTQYF. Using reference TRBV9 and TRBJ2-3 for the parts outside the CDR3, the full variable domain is DSGVTQTPKHLITATGQRVTLRCSPRSGDLSVYWYQQSLDQGLQFLIQYYNGEERAKGNILERFSAQQFPDLHSELNLSSLELGDSALYFCASSVGARGSGRTDTQYFGPGTRLTVL.

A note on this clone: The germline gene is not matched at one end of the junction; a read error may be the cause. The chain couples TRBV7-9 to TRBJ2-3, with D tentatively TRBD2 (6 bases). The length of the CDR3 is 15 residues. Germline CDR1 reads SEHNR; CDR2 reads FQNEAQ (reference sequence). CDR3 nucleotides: TGTGCCAGCAGCCTAGCGAGCCCTAGCACAGATACGCAGTATTTT. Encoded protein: CASSLASPSTDTQYF.

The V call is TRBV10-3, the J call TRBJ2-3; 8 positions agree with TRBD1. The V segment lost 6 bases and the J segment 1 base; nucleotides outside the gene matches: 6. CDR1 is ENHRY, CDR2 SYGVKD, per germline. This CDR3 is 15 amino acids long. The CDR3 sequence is CAISRQGPGTDTQYF. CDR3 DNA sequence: TGTGCCATCAGCCGACAGGGGCCGGGCACAGATACGCAGTATTTT.

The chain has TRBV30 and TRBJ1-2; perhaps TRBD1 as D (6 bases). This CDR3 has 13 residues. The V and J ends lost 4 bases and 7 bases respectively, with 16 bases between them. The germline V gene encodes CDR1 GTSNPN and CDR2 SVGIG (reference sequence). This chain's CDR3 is CAWTAGALLGYTF. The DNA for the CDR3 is TGTGCCTGGACGGCAGGGGCCCTTCTTGGCTACACCTTC.

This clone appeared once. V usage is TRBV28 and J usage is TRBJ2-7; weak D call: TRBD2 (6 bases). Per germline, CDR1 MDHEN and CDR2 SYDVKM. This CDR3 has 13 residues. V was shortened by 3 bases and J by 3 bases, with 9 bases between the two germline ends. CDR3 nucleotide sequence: TGTGCCAGCAGTTTTGAGGAGGGCTACGAGCAGTACTTC. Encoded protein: CASSFEEGYEQYF. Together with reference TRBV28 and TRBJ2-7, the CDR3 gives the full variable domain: DVKVTQSSRYLVKRTGEKVFLECVQDMDHENMFWYRQDPGLGLRLIYFSYDVKMKEKGDIPEGYSVSREKKERFSLILESASTNQTSMYLCASSFEEGYEQYFGPGTRLTVT.

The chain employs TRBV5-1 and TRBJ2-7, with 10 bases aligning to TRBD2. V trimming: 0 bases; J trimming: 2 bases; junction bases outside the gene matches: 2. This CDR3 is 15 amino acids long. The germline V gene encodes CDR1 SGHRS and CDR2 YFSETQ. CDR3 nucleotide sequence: TGCGCCAGCAGCTTGGGACTAGCGGGCCCCTACGAGCAGTACTTC. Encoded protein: CASSLGLAGPYEQYF. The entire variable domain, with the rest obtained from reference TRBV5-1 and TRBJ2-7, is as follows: KAGVTQTPRYLIKTRGQQVTLSCSPISGHRSVSWYQQTPGQGLQFLFEYFSETQRNKGNFPGRFSGRQFSNSRSEMNVSTLELGDSALYLCASSLGLAGPYEQYFGPGTRLTVT.

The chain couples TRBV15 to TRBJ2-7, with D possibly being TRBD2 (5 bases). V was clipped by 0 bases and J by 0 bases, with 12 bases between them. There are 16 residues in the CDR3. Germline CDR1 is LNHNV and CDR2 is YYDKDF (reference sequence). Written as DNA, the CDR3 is TGTGCCACCAGCAGAGATTTGGAGGCCAGCTCCTACGAGCAGTACTTC. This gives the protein CATSRDLEASSYEQYF.

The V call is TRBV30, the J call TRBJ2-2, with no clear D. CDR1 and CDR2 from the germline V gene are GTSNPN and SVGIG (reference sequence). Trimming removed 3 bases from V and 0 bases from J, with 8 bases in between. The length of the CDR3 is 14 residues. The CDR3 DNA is TGTGCCTGGAGCGTGTCTTCGAACACCGGGGAGCTGTTTTTT. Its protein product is CAWSVSSNTGELFF.

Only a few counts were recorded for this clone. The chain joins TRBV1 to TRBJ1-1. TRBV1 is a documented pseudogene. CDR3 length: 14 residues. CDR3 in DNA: TGCACCAGCAGCCTACCCCGGGAGAACACTGAAGCTTTCTTT. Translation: CTSSLPRENTEAFF.

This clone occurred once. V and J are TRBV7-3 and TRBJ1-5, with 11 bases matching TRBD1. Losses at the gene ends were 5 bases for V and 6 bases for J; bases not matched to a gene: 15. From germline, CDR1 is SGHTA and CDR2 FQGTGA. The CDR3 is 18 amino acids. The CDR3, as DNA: TGTGCCAGCAGCCTAATTCCACCGGGACAGGGGGTGAGTCAGCCCCAGCATTTT. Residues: CASSLIPPGQGVSQPQHF. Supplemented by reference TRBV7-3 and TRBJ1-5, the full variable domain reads GAGVSQTPSNKVTEKGKYVELRCDPISGHTALYWYRQSLGQGPEFLIYFQGTGAADDSGLPNDRFFAVRPEGSVSTLKIQRTERGDSAVYLCASSLIPPGQGVSQPQHFGDGTRLSIL.

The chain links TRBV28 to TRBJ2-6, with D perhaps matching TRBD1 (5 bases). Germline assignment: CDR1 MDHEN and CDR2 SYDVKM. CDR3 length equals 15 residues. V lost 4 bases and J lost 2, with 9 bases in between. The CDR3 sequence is CASSSQGTGANVLTF. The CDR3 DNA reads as TGTGCCAGCAGTTCTCAGGGTACTGGGGCCAACGTCCTGACTTTC.

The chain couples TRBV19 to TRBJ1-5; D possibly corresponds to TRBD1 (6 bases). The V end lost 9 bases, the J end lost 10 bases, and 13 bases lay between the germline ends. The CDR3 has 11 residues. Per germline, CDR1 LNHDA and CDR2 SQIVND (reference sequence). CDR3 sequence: CASGAGTPQHF. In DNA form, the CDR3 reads TGTGCCAGCGGGGCCGGGACACCCCAGCATTTT.

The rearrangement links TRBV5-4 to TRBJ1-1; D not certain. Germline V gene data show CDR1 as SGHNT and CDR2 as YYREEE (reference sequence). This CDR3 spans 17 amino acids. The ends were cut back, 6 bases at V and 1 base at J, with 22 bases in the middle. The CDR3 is CASNLNRGSSPNTEAFF. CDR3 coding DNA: TGTGCCAGCAATTTGAACCGGGGAAGCAGCCCGAACACTGAAGCTTTCTTT. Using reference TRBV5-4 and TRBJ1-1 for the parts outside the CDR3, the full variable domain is ETGVTQSPTHLIKTRGQQVTLRCSSQSGHNTVSWYQQALGQGPQFIFQYYREEENGRGNFPPRFSGLQFPNYSSELNVNALELDDSALYLCASNLNRGSSPNTEAFFGQGTRLTVV.

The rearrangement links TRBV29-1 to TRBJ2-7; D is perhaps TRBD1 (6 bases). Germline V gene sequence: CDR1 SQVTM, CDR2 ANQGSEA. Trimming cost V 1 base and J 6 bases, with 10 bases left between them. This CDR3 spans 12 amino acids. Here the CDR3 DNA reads TGCAGCGTTGAAGGTCGAGGGGGCGAGCAGTACTTC. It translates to CSVEGRGGEQYF.

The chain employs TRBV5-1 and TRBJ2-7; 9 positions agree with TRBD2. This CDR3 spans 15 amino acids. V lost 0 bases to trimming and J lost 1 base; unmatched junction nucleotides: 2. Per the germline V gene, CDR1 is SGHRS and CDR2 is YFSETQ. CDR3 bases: TGCGCCAGCAGCTTGGCTAGCGGGATGTCCTACGAGCAGTACTTC. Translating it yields CASSLASGMSYEQYF.

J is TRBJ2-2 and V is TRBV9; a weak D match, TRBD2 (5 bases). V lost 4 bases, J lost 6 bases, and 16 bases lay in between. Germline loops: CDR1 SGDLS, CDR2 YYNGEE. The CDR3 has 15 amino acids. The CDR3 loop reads CASSPRGEGAGELFF. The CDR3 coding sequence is TGTGCCAGCAGCCCCCGTGGCGAGGGCGCCGGGGAGCTGTTTTTT.

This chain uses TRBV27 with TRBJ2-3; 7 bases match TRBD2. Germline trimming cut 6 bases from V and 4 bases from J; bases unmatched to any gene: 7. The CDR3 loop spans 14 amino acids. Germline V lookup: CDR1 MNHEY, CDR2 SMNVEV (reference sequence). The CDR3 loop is CASRKRDRADTQYF. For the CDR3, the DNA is TGTGCCAGCAGGAAGCGGGATAGGGCAGATACGCAGTATTTT.

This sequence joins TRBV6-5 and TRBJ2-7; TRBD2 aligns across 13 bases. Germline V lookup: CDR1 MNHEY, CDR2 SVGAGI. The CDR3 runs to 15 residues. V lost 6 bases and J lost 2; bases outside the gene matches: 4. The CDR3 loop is CASSPTSGRAYEQYF. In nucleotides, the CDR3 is TGTGCCAGCAGCCCCACTAGCGGGAGGGCCTACGAGCAGTACTTC.

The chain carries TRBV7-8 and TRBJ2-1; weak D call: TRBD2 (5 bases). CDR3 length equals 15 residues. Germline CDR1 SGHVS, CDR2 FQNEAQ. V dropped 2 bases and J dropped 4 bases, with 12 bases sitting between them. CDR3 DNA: TGTGCCAGCAGCTTAAAACTAGTCCCTTACAATGAGCAGTTCTTC. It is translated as CASSLKLVPYNEQFF.

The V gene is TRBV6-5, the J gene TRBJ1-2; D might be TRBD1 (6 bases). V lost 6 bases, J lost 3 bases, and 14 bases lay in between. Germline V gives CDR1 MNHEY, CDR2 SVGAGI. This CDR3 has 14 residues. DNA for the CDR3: TGTGCCAGCAGAAACAACAGGGAATACTATGGCTACACCTTC. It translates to CASRNNREYYGYTF.

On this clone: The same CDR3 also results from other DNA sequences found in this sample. CDR3 protein: CSVYRDTEAFF. CDR3 sequence (DNA): TGCAGCGTATACAGGGATACTGAAGCTTTCTTT. The V gene is TRBV29-1, the J gene TRBJ1-1, with a tentative D call TRBD1 (6 bases). The germline V gene encodes CDR1 SQVTM and CDR2 ANQGSEA. V gave up 6 bases and J gave up 5 bases, with 10 bases separating them. The length of the CDR3 is 11 residues. Full variable domain (missing parts from reference TRBV29-1 and TRBJ1-1): SAVISQKPSRDICQRGTSLTIQCQVDSQVTMMFWYRQQPGQSLTLIATANQGSEATYESGFVIDKFPISRPNLTFSTLTVSNMSPEDSSIYLCSVYRDTEAFFGQGTRLTVV.

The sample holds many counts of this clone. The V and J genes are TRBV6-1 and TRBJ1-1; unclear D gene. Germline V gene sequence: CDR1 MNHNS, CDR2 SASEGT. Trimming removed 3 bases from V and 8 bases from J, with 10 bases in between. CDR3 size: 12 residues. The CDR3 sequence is CASSDNGREAFF. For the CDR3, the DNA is TGTGCCAGCAGTGATAATGGGAGGGAAGCTTTCTTT.

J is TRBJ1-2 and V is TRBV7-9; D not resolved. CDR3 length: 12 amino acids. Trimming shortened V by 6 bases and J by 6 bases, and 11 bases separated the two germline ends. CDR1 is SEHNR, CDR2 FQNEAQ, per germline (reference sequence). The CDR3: CASSLGGNGYTF. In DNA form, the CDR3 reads TGTGCCAGCAGTCTAGGAGGAAATGGCTACACCTTC.